Listed below are T cell receptor beta chains from one sample, sequenced in a study of beta chain features in type 1 diabetes. Profiling relied on immunoSEQ multiplex PCR, and the TCRdb table lists in-frame clones only, not all of them. The table lists approximately 38,000 clones, roughly 67% of them singletons. Sequencing input: Tregs from blood. The receptors originated from a woman in her twenties or thirties in good health. Both conserved end residues are part of each CDR3. A D gene is named only where the DNA matches it firmly. Only some rows state a clone size, as once, few, many or a class for expanded clones.

size | D | J | V | CDR3 | DNA
. | TRBD1 | TRBJ2-2 | TRBV19 | CASIQGRNTGELFF | TGTGCCAGTATACAGGGGAGGAACACCGGGGAGCTGTTTTTT
. | TRBD1 | TRBJ1-5 | TRBV30 | CAWSPDRVGGYSNQPQHF | TGTGCCTGGAGTCCTGACAGGGTTGGTGGTTATAGCAATCAGCCCCAGCATTTT
. | TRBD1 | TRBJ2-1 | TRBV6-1 | CASSVFFWGTGVPANEQFF | TGTGCCAGCAGTGTATTTTTTTGGGGGACAGGGGTCCCTGCCAATGAGCAGTTCTTC
. | TRBD1 | TRBJ2-1 | TRBV7-9 | CASSLEGTGRFF | TGTGCCAGCAGCTTAGAAGGGACAGGGCGGTTCTTC
. | TRBD2 | TRBJ2-4 | TRBV7-8 | CASSPSGKAKNIQYF | TGTGCCAGCAGCCCCAGCGGGAAAGCCAAAAACATTCAGTACTTC
. | . | TRBJ1-1 | TRBV12-2 | CASRLAGQGFGPEAFF | TGTGCAAGTCGCTTAGCGGGGCAGGGTTTCGGCCCTGAAGCTTTCTTT
once | . | TRBJ2-7 | TRBV27 | CASSLFAVSSYEQYF | TGTGCCAGCAGTTTATTCGCGGTGAGCTCCTACGAGCAGTACTTC
. | TRBD1 | TRBJ2-7 | TRBV10-3 | CAISELDRGRGYEQYF | TGTGCCATCAGTGAGCTAGACAGGGGGCGTGGGTACGAGCAGTACTTC
few | . | TRBJ2-5 | TRBV7-9 | CASSLAGGQETQYF | TGTGCCAGCAGCTTAGCGGGAGGCCAAGAGACCCAGTACTTC
. | TRBD1 | TRBJ2-1 | TRBV2 | CASNRGRINEQFF | TGTGCCAGCAACAGGGGGCGAATAAATGAGCAGTTCTTC
once | TRBD1 | TRBJ2-1 | TRBV29-1 | CSVDSPRDSFNEQFF | TGCAGCGTTGACTCCCCGAGGGACAGCTTCAATGAGCAGTTCTTC
few | TRBD2 | TRBJ2-1 | TRBV27 | CATLKWVAGGLNEQFF | TGTGCCACACTCAAGTGGGTAGCGGGAGGGTTAAATGAGCAGTTCTTC
. | TRBD1 | TRBJ2-7 | TRBV28 | CASSGQGSSYEQYF | TGTGCCAGCTCAGGACAGGGCAGCTCCTACGAGCAGTACTTC
. | . | TRBJ2-3 | TRBV20-1 | CSAKRQDTQYF | TGCAGTGCAAAAAGACAGGATACGCAGTATTTT
. | . | TRBJ2-1 | TRBV5-4 | CASSSGGVTYNEQFF | TGTGCCAGCAGCTCCGGAGGGGTCACCTACAATGAGCAGTTCTTC
. | TRBD2 | TRBJ2-1 | TRBV9 | CASSARGGVTYNEQFF | TGTGCCAGCAGCGCGCGGGGGGGAGTGACCTACAATGAGCAGTTCTTC
. | TRBD2 | TRBJ2-3 | TRBV28 | CASSFPWSGSKGDTQYF | TGTGCCAGCAGTTTCCCATGGAGCGGGAGCAAGGGGGATACGCAGTATTTT
. | TRBD2 | TRBJ2-3 | TRBV18 | CASSPPWGGATDTQYF | TGTGCCAGCTCACCACCGTGGGGAGGGGCCACAGATACGCAGTATTTT
few | . | TRBJ1-4 | TRBV18 | CASSPVAGNNEKLFF | TGTGCCAGCTCACCAGTGGCGGGGAATAATGAAAAACTGTTTTTT
. | . | TRBJ2-4 | TRBV5-5 | CASSLPLIAKNIQYF | TGTGCCAGCAGCTTGCCCCTTATAGCCAAAAACATTCAGTACTTC
. | TRBD2 | TRBJ2-3 | TRBV7-2 | CASSTPGLARRGEYF | TGTGCCAGCAGTACTCCGGGACTAGCGCGCCGTGGGGAGTATTTT
. | . | TRBJ1-1 | TRBV9 | CASSPGPGVNTEAFF | TGTGCCAGCAGCCCCGGGCCGGGGGTGAACACTGAAGCTTTCTTT
. | . | TRBJ2-7 | TRBV18 | CASSPPLGSVSSYEQYF | TGTGCCAGCTCACCCCCCTTGGGTAGCGTGAGCTCCTACGAGCAGTACTTC
. | TRBD1 | TRBJ2-7 | TRBV4-3 | CASSQGRDRDEQYF | TGCGCCAGCAGCCAAGGCCGGGACAGGGACGAGCAGTACTTC
. | TRBD2 | TRBJ2-7 | TRBV7-2 | CASRIRASGAYEQYF | TGTGCCAGCAGGATACGGGCTAGCGGAGCCTACGAGCAGTACTTC
. | . | TRBJ2-1 | TRBV7-3 | CASSFGSRYNEQFF | TGTGCCAGCAGCTTCGGGTCCCGCTACAATGAGCAGTTCTTC
few | . | TRBJ2-7 | TRBV7-2 | CASSLRGLRQNEQYF | TGTGCCAGCAGCTTAAGGGGCCTAAGACAGAACGAGCAGTACTTC
. | TRBD1 | TRBJ2-7 | TRBV6-1 | CASSDRDRGSYEQYF | TGTGCCAGCAGTGACCGGGACAGGGGCTCCTACGAGCAGTACTTC
. | . | TRBJ2-3 | TRBV7-9 | CASSFSVSTDTQYF | TGTGCCAGCAGCTTCTCGGTTTCCACAGATACGCAGTATTTT
. | TRBD2 | TRBJ2-7 | TRBV5-4 | CASSKSGRYEQYF | TGTGCCAGCTCGAAGAGCGGGAGGTACGAGCAGTACTTC
. | TRBD1 | TRBJ1-5 | TRBV6-1 | CASSAGTGGQPQHF | TGTGCCAGCAGCGCTGGGACAGGGGGACAGCCCCAGCATTTT
. | TRBD2 | TRBJ2-7 | TRBV11-2 | CASSLGGSGRTYEQYF | TGTGCCAGCAGCTTAGGTGGTAGCGGGAGGACCTACGAGCAGTACTTC
. | . | TRBJ2-5 | TRBV6-5 | CASSQGLKTQYF | TGTGCCAGCAGTCAGGGGCTGAAGACCCAGTACTTC
. | . | TRBJ1-2 | TRBV6-5 | CASSRLSTGYDGYTF | TGTGCCAGCAGTCGACTTTCTACAGGGTACGATGGCTACACCTTC
. | TRBD2 | TRBJ2-2 | TRBV7-9 | CASSLVLGRDNTGELFF | TGTGCCAGCAGCTTAGTACTCGGGAGGGACAACACCGGGGAGCTGTTTTTT
. | . | TRBJ1-5 | TRBV10-3 | CAISSGTNQPQHF | TGTGCCATCTCGAGCGGAACCAATCAGCCCCAGCATTTT
. | TRBD1 | TRBJ2-1 | TRBV7-9 | CASRDRDRGRGRRNEQFF | TGTGCCAGCAGGGACCGGGACAGGGGGCGCGGAAGACGCAATGAGCAGTTCTTC
. | TRBD2 | TRBJ2-1 | TRBV7-9 | CASSSLAGRSYNEQFF | TGTGCCAGCAGCTCGCTAGCGGGAAGGTCCTACAATGAGCAGTTCTTC
. | . | TRBJ2-3 | TRBV2 | CASSLTDTQYF | TGTGCCAGCAGTCTCACAGATACGCAGTATTTT
. | . | TRBJ1-1 | TRBV28 | CASSPVLPENTEAFF | TGTGCCAGCAGCCCCGTACTGCCCGAGAACACTGAAGCTTTCTTT
. | TRBD1 | TRBJ2-1 | TRBV7-2 | CASSRTQGAEQFF | TGTGCCAGCAGCCGAACGCAGGGGGCCGAGCAGTTCTTC
few | . | TRBJ2-2 | TRBV2 | CASKDTANTGELFF | TGTGCCAGCAAGGACACTGCGAACACCGGGGAGCTGTTTTTT